This T cell receptor beta chain was sequenced in a study of blood T cell repertoires in COVID-19. Authors' processing steps: The authors estimated nucleated cell counts from reference gene primer amplification. The protocol was immunoSEQ multiplex PCR, while the TCRdb copy is restricted to in-frame clones and leaves out a portion. The DNA gave D and trimming, while V, J and clone size come from that table. This sample has approximately 170,000 clones, with roughly 85% found just once. CDR1 SGHTA and CDR2 FQGNSA come from the germline V gene. The CDR3 extends over 17 amino acids. V gave up 1 base and J gave up 5 bases; unmatched junction bases: 8.

The rearrangement uses TRBV7-2 and TRBJ2-2; TRBD2 matches 9 bases. The sequence derives from a woman at least 80 years old with acute or convalescent COVID-19. The sample consisted of peripheral blood. CDR3 bases: TGTGCCAGCAGCTTAGTTGCGGGGGGGCCCCAAACCGGGGAGCTGTTTTTT. Its translation: CASSLVAGGPQTGELFF.